Shown below are 30 T cell receptor beta chains from a single sample sequenced in a study of graft-versus-host responses after intestinal transplantation. Measured with immunoSEQ multiplex PCR; TCRdb has only the in-frame clones, and not every one. The data hold about 13,000 clones, with more than 30% observed a single time. There were around 200,000 CFSE-labeled responder cells plated together with around 200,000 irradiated, violet-dye-labeled stimulator cells. The material sequenced was alloreactive CD8+ T cells from a mixed lymphocyte reaction culture, taken before intestinal transplant. The subset here: CFSE-low proliferating T cells sorted from approximately 6-day pre-transplant mixed lymphocyte reaction (GvH or HvG direction). These receptor sequences come from a human patient who received an intestinal transplant.

The chain recombines TRBV13 with TRBJ2-5; D gene uncertain. Trimming cost V 6 bases and J 3 bases, with 11 bases left between them. CDR3 length: 13 amino acids. Germline V CDR1 and CDR2: PRHDT, FYEKMQ (reference sequence). The CDR3 sequence is CASRSNSEETQYF. The CDR3 DNA reads TGTGCCAGCAGGTCAAACAGTGAAGAGACCCAGTACTTC.

About this clone itself: A read error may produce the germline difference seen at one junction end. The chain carries TRBV4-1 and TRBJ2-7, with D possibly matching TRBD2 (6 bases). Looked up from germline, CDR1 is MGHRA and CDR2 is YSYEKL. The CDR3 loop spans 16 amino acids. The CDR3 spells CASSQKPGLGSYEQYF. The DNA for the CDR3 is TGTGCCAGCAGCCAAAAACCGGGACTTGGCTCCTACGAGCAGTACTTC.

This clone was seen more than once but under ten times. This sequence joins TRBV11-2 and TRBJ2-1, with D perhaps matching TRBD1 (5 bases). CDR1 and CDR2 from the germline V gene are SGHAT and FQNNGV. V gave up 2 bases and J gave up 4 bases, with 6 bases separating them. This CDR3 has 13 amino acids. The CDR3 loop is CASSLSGYNEQFF. The CDR3 DNA reads as TGTGCCAGCAGCTTATCAGGGTACAATGAGCAGTTCTTC.

This clone is medium-sized (0.01 to 0.1%) within its sample. The rearrangement links TRBV4-1 to TRBJ1-5; D is unclear. CDR1 is MGHRA and CDR2 is YSYEKL in the germline V gene. V lost 0 bases and J lost 6, with 6 bases in between. This CDR3 has 13 amino acids. The CDR3 DNA is TGCGCCAGCAGCCAAGATCAGAGTCAGCCCCAGCATTTT. Amino acids: CASSQDQSQPQHF.

This clone has a handful of counts. V and J are TRBV4-1 and TRBJ2-3; D could derive from TRBD1 or TRBD2 (5 bases each). The germline V and J ends were trimmed by 3 bases and 0 bases, with 16 bases remaining between them. This CDR3 has 17 residues. CDR1 and CDR2 (germline): MGHRA, YSYEKL. The CDR3: CASSHLLRGGSTDTQYF. The CDR3 DNA is TGCGCCAGCAGCCACCTGCTCCGGGGCGGGAGCACAGATACGCAGTATTTT.

The chain employs TRBV7-3 and TRBJ2-5, with D unclear. The germline gives CDR1 SGHTA, CDR2 FQGTGA. Trimming pared 5 bases from V and 5 bases from J, leaving 12 bases between. This CDR3 spans 13 amino acids. DNA for the CDR3: TGTGCCAGCAGCCTAAATTCTGGGGAGACCCAGTACTTC. Translation gives CASSLNSGETQYF.

The V gene is TRBV7-6, the J gene TRBJ1-2, with 7 nucleotides matching TRBD1. Trimming removed 2 bases from V and 6 bases from J; junction bases left unmatched: 3. This CDR3 has 13 residues. Germline V gene sequence: CDR1 SGHVS, CDR2 FNYEAQ. CDR3 amino acids: CASSLTGADGYTF. CDR3 nucleotide sequence: TGTGCCAGCAGCTTAACAGGGGCTGATGGCTACACCTTC.

The genes are TRBV19 and TRBJ1-1; D remains ambiguous. V was pared by 8 bases and J by 5 bases, with 15 bases between. This CDR3 has 13 amino acids. Per the germline V gene, CDR1 is LNHDA and CDR2 is SQIVND (reference sequence). CDR3 loop: CASGVAWRTEAFF. CDR3 nucleotides: TGTGCCAGTGGTGTGGCTTGGAGGACTGAAGCTTTCTTT.

The chain has TRBV28 and TRBJ2-1; 9 bases match TRBD2. Germline V gene sequence: CDR1 MDHEN, CDR2 SYDVKM. CDR3 length equals 15 residues. Trimming at V came to 6 bases and at J to 2 bases, leaving 5 bases not matched to a gene. The CDR3 spells CASSLSGSPYNEQFF. The CDR3 DNA reads as TGTGCCAGCAGCCTTAGCGGGAGTCCCTACAATGAGCAGTTCTTC.

This clone was seen more than once but under ten times. The J gene is TRBJ1-2, the V gene TRBV10-3; possible D gene TRBD1, 6 bases. V was clipped by 10 bases and J by 4 bases, with 19 bases between them. The CDR3 is made up of 14 amino acids. Germline loops: CDR1 ENHRY, CDR2 SYGVKD. The CDR3 DNA sequence: TGTGCCACTAGACGAGGGAGGGGGTTCTATGGCTACACCTTC. Its protein product is CATRRGRGFYGYTF.

The chain has TRBV7-9 and TRBJ2-7, with 8 bases aligning to TRBD1. This CDR3 has 12 amino acids. With V trimmed by 3 bases and J by 6 bases, 1 base remained unmatched. Per germline, CDR1 SEHNR and CDR2 FQNEAQ (reference sequence). CDR3 amino acids: CASSLTGVEQYF. DNA for the CDR3: TGTGCCAGCAGCTTGACAGGGGTCGAGCAGTACTTC.

This clone has only a few counts. The genes are TRBV4-2 and TRBJ1-1, with D uncertain. This CDR3 is 17 amino acids long. Trimming took off 1 base at V and 4 bases at J, with 19 bases between the two ends. Germline assignment: CDR1 LGHNA and CDR2 YNFKEQ. The CDR3 here is CASSQVQPFRWGTEAFF. CDR3 DNA sequence: TGTGCCAGCAGCCAAGTTCAACCTTTTCGATGGGGCACTGAAGCTTTCTTT.

The V call is TRBV18, the J call TRBJ2-1; D gene uncertain. Germline CDR1 reads KGHSH; CDR2 reads LQKENI. The CDR3 totals 14 residues. V was pared by 1 base and J by 9 bases, with 13 bases between. The CDR3 protein is CASSPRYLLGEQFF. The CDR3 bases are TGTGCCAGCTCACCACGATACCTGCTGGGTGAGCAGTTCTTC.

About this clone itself: This could be a read error, since a much larger clone is one nucleotide away. Other DNA variants within this sample encode the same CDR3. The chain recombines TRBV5-6 with TRBJ1-1, with TRBD1 identical over 9 bases. After removal of 4 bases from V and 5 bases from J, the junction contained 3 bases not matched to a gene. The CDR3 totals 13 residues. CDR1 is SGHDT and CDR2 is YYEEEE in the germline V gene. In DNA, the CDR3 is TGTGCCAGCAGCCTAGGGACAGGGACTGAAGCTTTCTTT. Encoded protein: CASSLGTGTEAFF.

This chain uses TRBV28 with TRBJ2-3; D is uncertain. The germline V gene encodes CDR1 MDHEN and CDR2 SYDVKM. V gave up 6 bases and J gave up 1 base, with 8 bases separating them. The CDR3 runs 13 residues. For the CDR3, the DNA is TGTGCCAGCAGCCTCGGCCGCACAGATACGCAGTATTTT. Translated: CASSLGRTDTQYF.

The chain links TRBV4-1 to TRBJ2-7; maybe TRBD1 (6 bases). Germline V lookup: CDR1 MGHRA, CDR2 YSYEKL. This CDR3 contains 15 residues. V lost 0 bases and J 4 bases, leaving 13 bases between the germline ends. The CDR3 nucleotides read TGCGCCAGCAGCCAAGAAAACCCAGGGGTGTACGAGCAGTACTTC. Amino acids: CASSQENPGVYEQYF.

This clone is medium-sized within its sample. The chain has TRBV29-1 and TRBJ2-5; 9 nucleotides agree with TRBD2. Germline CDR1 reads SQVTM; CDR2 reads ANQGSEA. The CDR3 runs 13 residues. The CDR3 sequence: CRERGALLETQYF. The CDR3, as DNA: TGCAGAGAGCGGGGGGCCCTCCTAGAGACCCAGTACTTC.

V and J are TRBV4-2 and TRBJ1-2; D is undetermined. CDR1 and CDR2 (germline): LGHNA, YNFKEQ. With 0 bases removed from V and 4 bases from J, the gap between germline ends came to 15 bases. The CDR3 has 16 amino acids. As DNA, the CDR3 is TGTGCCAGCAGCCAAGATGGAAGACGAGGCTTCTATGGCTACACCTTC. This sequence encodes CASSQDGRRGFYGYTF.

This clone was detected a few times. The CDR3 region is CASSPQTGSYEQYF. CDR3 nucleotides: TGTGCCAGCAGCCCGCAGACAGGCTCCTACGAGCAGTACTTC. The chain carries TRBV11-1 and TRBJ2-7; D possibly corresponds to TRBD1 (6 bases). CDR3 length: 14 amino acids. Trimming removed 5 bases from V and 0 bases from J, with 11 bases in between. CDR1 is SGHAT and CDR2 is FQDESV in the germline V gene (reference sequence).

The chain combines TRBV4-1 with TRBJ2-2; 8 bases line up with TRBD2. The CDR3 consists of 20 residues. Germline loops: CDR1 MGHRA, CDR2 YSYEKL. Trimming cost V 4 bases and J 0 bases; bases outside gene matches: 16. In nucleotides, the CDR3 is TGCGCCAGCAGCCTAAGCCCCGGGGAGCGGGGGCCTTCGAACACCGGGGAGCTGTTTTTT. Translating gives CASSLSPGERGPSNTGELFF.

This clone was seen a handful of times. The rearrangement uses TRBV4-2 and TRBJ1-6; D gene unclear. The germline V gene encodes CDR1 LGHNA and CDR2 YNFKEQ. This CDR3 spans 14 amino acids. Trimming took 3 bases from V and 0 from J, leaving 3 bases between them. CDR3: CASSHSSYNSPLHF. The CDR3 DNA follows: TGTGCCAGCAGCCACAGCTCCTATAATTCACCCCTCCACTTT.

The table lists this clone with a few counts. The chain combines TRBV15 with TRBJ2-5, with 9 bases aligning to TRBD1. This CDR3 has 15 residues. J lost 3 bases, V lost 4 bases, and 6 bases had no gene match. Germline lookup yields CDR1 LNHNV and CDR2 YYDKDF (reference sequence). The CDR3 bases are TGTGCCACCAGCAAAGACAGGGGGAGCAAAGAGACCCAGTACTTC. The encoded protein is CATSKDRGSKETQYF.

A remark on this clone: The same CDR3 can be traced to other DNA sequences in this sample. The chain recombines TRBV4-2 with TRBJ2-2; no clear D. The germline CDR1 and CDR2 sequences are LGHNA and YNFKEQ. The CDR3 extends over 15 amino acids. Trimming pared 0 bases from V and 3 bases from J, leaving 8 bases between. In nucleotides, the CDR3 is TGTGCCAGCAGCCAAGACCTCCAGTACACCGGGGAGCTGTTTTTT. Its protein product is CASSQDLQYTGELFF.

This clone was counted only a few times. The rearrangement joins TRBV5-4 to TRBJ2-2, with 11 bases identical to TRBD1. Germline V gene data show CDR1 as SGHNT and CDR2 as YYREEE (reference sequence). The trim removed 4 bases at V and 7 bases at J, leaving 12 bases unmatched. The CDR3 contains 17 residues. The CDR3 sequence is CASSPGTGGSRDGELFF. The DNA of the CDR3 is TGTGCCAGCAGCCCCGGGACAGGGGGGTCCCGGGACGGGGAGCTGTTTTTT.

The chain links TRBV7-9 to TRBJ1-1; D gene ambiguous. V lost 2 bases and J lost 0, with 10 bases in between. The CDR3 runs to 15 residues. Germline values: CDR1 SEHNR, CDR2 FQNEAQ (reference sequence). The CDR3 reads CASSLFPPLNTEAFF. The CDR3 DNA reads as TGTGCCAGCAGCTTATTCCCCCCATTGAACACTGAAGCTTTCTTT.

By share of the sample, this clone is medium-sized. The chain is built from TRBV10-3 and TRBJ1-2; 7 bases line up with TRBD1. Germline CDR1 ENHRY, CDR2 SYGVKD. With 3 bases clipped from V and 3 bases from J, the junction kept 7 bases outside the gene matches. The CDR3 has 15 amino acids. CDR3 sequence: CAISDLDREDYGYTF. CDR3 DNA sequence: TGTGCCATCAGTGATCTAGACAGGGAAGACTATGGCTACACCTTC.

In this sample, this clone turned up a few times. The genes are TRBV19 and TRBJ1-1; D gene ambiguous. This CDR3 spans 12 amino acids. Germline lookup yields CDR1 LNHDA and CDR2 SQIVND (reference sequence). Deletions cut 1 base from V and 7 bases from J, with 7 bases between. CDR3 sequence (DNA): TGTGCCAGTAGTATAGTAACGGGTGAAGCTTTCTTT. Protein sequence: CASSIVTGEAFF.

CDR3 protein: CASSLYRYGYTF. The CDR3 region has the DNA TGTGCCAGCAGTTTGTACCGGTATGGCTACACCTTC. This chain connects TRBV6-5 to TRBJ1-2; no reliable D call. Germline V CDR1 and CDR2: MNHEY, SVGAGI. V was trimmed by 4 bases and J by 5 bases, leaving 8 bases between them. CDR3 length equals 12 residues.

The rearrangement uses TRBV7-6 and TRBJ1-1; the match to TRBD1 covers 7 bases. In germline, CDR1 is SGHVS, CDR2 FNYEAQ. V lost 3 bases, J lost 1 base, and 8 bases stayed unmatched. This CDR3 region has 16 residues. The CDR3 loop reads CASSFPLTGWNTEAFF. The CDR3 DNA reads as TGTGCCAGCAGCTTCCCTCTGACAGGGTGGAACACTGAAGCTTTCTTT.

The genes are TRBV2 and TRBJ2-4; maybe TRBD1 (5 bases). V lost 1 base and J lost 6, with 13 bases in between. This CDR3 comprises 15 residues. The germline V gene encodes CDR1 SNHLY and CDR2 FYNNEI. This chain's CDR3 is CASSEEVGQGNIQYF. The CDR3 nucleotides are TGTGCCAGCAGTGAAGAAGTCGGGCAGGGAAACATTCAGTACTTC.